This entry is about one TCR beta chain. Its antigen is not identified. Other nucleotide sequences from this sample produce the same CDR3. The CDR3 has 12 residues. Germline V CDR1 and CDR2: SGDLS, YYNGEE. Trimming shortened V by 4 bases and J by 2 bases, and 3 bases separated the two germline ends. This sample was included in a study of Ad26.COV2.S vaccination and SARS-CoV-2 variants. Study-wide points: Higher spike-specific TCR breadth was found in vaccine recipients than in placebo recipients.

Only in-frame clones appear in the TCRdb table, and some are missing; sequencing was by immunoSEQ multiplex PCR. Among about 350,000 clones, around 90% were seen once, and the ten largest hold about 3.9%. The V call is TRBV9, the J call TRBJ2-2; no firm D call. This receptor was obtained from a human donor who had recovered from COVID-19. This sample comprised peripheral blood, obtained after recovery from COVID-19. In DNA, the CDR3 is TGTGCCAGCAGCCCTAACACCGGGGAGCTGTTTTTT. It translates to CASSPNTGELFF.